The 15 T cell receptor beta chains presented below share a single source sample, sequenced in a study of blood T cells in healthy people across ages. The use of a sample-barcoded 5' primer and a J-beta primer mix characterized a second PCR of roughly 7 to 11 cycles. In TCRdb, the 5' RACE reads were re-called with MiXCR into one record per CDR3 protein. The sample holds some 850,000 distinct CDR3 sequences; around 25% are singletons and the top ten take around 3%. The same sample was also used in a study of T cells of mothers and their children.

Sequencing input: blood. Source of these receptors: a boy younger than 18 in good health.

This clonotype was observed a few times. The junction and the germline gene differ at one end; a read error may be behind it. This sequence joins TRBV4-2 and TRBJ2-5, with D unresolved. Germline V gene lookup returns CDR1 LGHNA and CDR2 YNFKEQ. This CDR3 is 15 amino acids long. CDR3 amino acids: CASRQESAAQETQYF. The CDR3, as DNA: TGTGCCAGCCGCCAAGAATCGGCGGCCCAAGAGACCCAGTACTTC.

This clonotype has just a few counts. V gene TRBV6-1 combines with J gene TRBJ2-1; a possible D gene is TRBD2 (6 bases). With 6 bases removed from V and 0 bases from J, the gap between germline ends came to 15 bases. The germline CDR1 and CDR2 sequences are MNHNS and SASEGT. The CDR3 length is 16 residues. The CDR3 nucleotides are TGTGCCAGCAGCCCCCTCGACGGGAGCTCCTACAATGAGCAGTTCTTC. Its protein is CASSPLDGSSYNEQFF.

This clonotype appeared a few times. One end of the junction is discordant with germline, which a read error may explain. The CDR3 is CASNQGGLAGSYNEQFF. In DNA form, the CDR3 reads TGTGCCAGCAACCAAGGGGGACTAGCGGGATCCTACAATGAGCAGTTCTTC. The rearrangement links TRBV3-1 to TRBJ2-1; TRBD2 matches 13 bases. This CDR3 is built from 17 residues. Germline loops: CDR1 LGHDT, CDR2 YNNKEL (reference sequence).

The CDR3 here is CASTIGALNTEAFF. The CDR3 bases are TGTGCCAGCACTATCGGGGCATTGAACACTGAAGCTTTCTTT. The V call is TRBV7-9, the J call TRBJ1-1; weak D call: TRBD1 (5 bases). V was cut by 7 bases and J by 0 bases, with 12 bases left in between. The CDR3 consists of 14 residues. Germline lookup yields CDR1 SEHNR and CDR2 FQNEAQ (reference sequence). Full variable domain (rest looked up from reference TRBV7-9 and TRBJ1-1): DTGVSQNPRHKITKRGQNVTFRCDPISEHNRLYWYRQTLGQGPEFLTYFQNEAQLEKSRLLSDRFSAERPKGSFSTLEIQRTEQGDSAMYLCASTIGALNTEAFFGQGTRLTVV.

V gene TRBV5-1 combines with J gene TRBJ2-5; 7 bases are shared with TRBD1. The germline V gene has CDR1 SGHRS and CDR2 YFSETQ. CDR3 length: 17 residues. Trimming at V came to 4 bases and at J to 2 bases, leaving 14 bases not matched to a gene. CDR3 DNA: TGCGCCAGCAGCATACCGAACAGGGGTGGAACACAAGAGACCCAGTACTTC. Encoded protein: CASSIPNRGGTQETQYF.

This clonotype was seen a few times. The V gene is TRBV15, the J gene TRBJ2-2; D not certain. The CDR3 length is 13 residues. Per the germline V gene, CDR1 is LNHNV and CDR2 is YYDKDF (reference sequence). Trimming pared 5 bases from V and 7 bases from J, leaving 11 bases between. CDR3 sequence reads: CATSARVGGELFF. The CDR3 DNA sequence: TGTGCCACCAGCGCCCGGGTCGGCGGGGAGCTGTTTTTT.

This clonotype was observed a handful of times. The chain carries TRBV28 and TRBJ1-1; tentative D call: TRBD1 (6 bases). Germline-derived CDR1 and CDR2 are MDHEN and SYDVKM. The length of the CDR3 is 13 residues. V shed 3 bases and J shed 8 bases, with 13 bases lying between them. The CDR3 reads CASSLGGPNEAFF. DNA for the CDR3: TGTGCCAGCAGTTTGGGGGGGCCCAACGAAGCTTTCTTT.

This chain joins TRBV20-1 and TRBJ2-5; D gene unclear. This CDR3 contains 12 residues. Trimming shortened V by 6 bases and J by 5 bases, and 13 bases separated the two germline ends. Germline CDR1 reads DFQATT; CDR2 reads SNEGSKA (reference sequence). The DNA for the CDR3 is TGCAGTGCCCAAGAAGCAGAGGAGACCCAGTACTTC. This encodes CSAQEAEETQYF.

This sequence joins TRBV6-6 and TRBJ1-1; D not certain. V gave up 2 bases and J gave up 7 bases, with 17 bases separating them. Germline CDR1 reads MNHNY; CDR2 reads SVGAGI (reference sequence). The CDR3 is made up of 15 amino acids. The CDR3 here is CASSYLKRGGSEAFF. The CDR3 region has the DNA TGTGCCAGCAGTTACCTCAAGCGGGGAGGCAGTGAAGCTTTCTTT.

V and J are TRBV28 and TRBJ1-1; TRBD1 is a possible D gene (5 bases). The germline gives CDR1 MDHEN, CDR2 SYDVKM. V gave up 2 bases and J gave up 11 bases, with 18 bases separating them. This CDR3 has 14 amino acids. As DNA, the CDR3 is TGTGCCAGCAGTTTAATGGGGCTCACCCGTGGGGCTTTCTTT. It yields the protein CASSLMGLTRGAFF. The whole variable domain, remainder taken from reference TRBV28 and TRBJ1-1, is DVKVTQSSRYLVKRTGEKVFLECVQDMDHENMFWYRQDPGLGLRLIYFSYDVKMKEKGDIPEGYSVSREKKERFSLILESASTNQTSMYLCASSLMGLTRGAFFGQGTRLTVV.

The rearrangement uses TRBV12-3 or TRBV12-4 and TRBJ1-1; 8 positions match TRBD1. This CDR3 contains 13 residues. V lost 6 bases to trimming and J lost 4 bases; unmatched junction nucleotides: 4. The CDR3 here is CASRARGPTEAFF. In DNA form, the CDR3 reads TGTGCCAGCAGGGCCAGGGGGCCCACTGAAGCTTTCTTT.

This clonotype showed up just a few times. The chain couples TRBV12-3 or TRBV12-4 to TRBJ1-2, with D unclear. The CDR3 contains 14 residues. With 7 bases removed from V and 4 bases from J, the gap between germline ends came to 16 bases. The CDR3 DNA reads TGTGCCAGCACCTCGCGTGAGGTTGGCTATGGCTACACCTTC. It translates to CASTSREVGYGYTF.

This chain uses TRBV20-1 with TRBJ1-1; D is unresolved. Trimming removed 1 base at V and 3 bases at J, with 9 bases between. The germline CDR1 and CDR2 sequences are DFQATT and SNEGSKA (reference sequence). This CDR3 region has 13 residues. CDR3 coding DNA: TGCAGTGCTAGAGGAGGGTGGGACACTGAAGCTTTCTTT. Its translation is CSARGGWDTEAFF.

There are a few counts of this clonotype. The chain is built from TRBV4-1 and TRBJ2-4; no clear D gene. Germline V lookup: CDR1 MGHRA, CDR2 YSYEKL. The CDR3 consists of 15 residues. V dropped 1 base and J dropped 3 bases, with 10 bases sitting between them. The CDR3 coding sequence is TGCGCCAGCAGCCAAGGCAGGTCGGGCAAAAACATTCAGTACTTC. Translating it yields CASSQGRSGKNIQYF.

V usage is TRBV15 and J usage is TRBJ2-2; 7 positions match TRBD1. There are 16 residues in the CDR3. CDR1 LNHNV and CDR2 YYDKDF come from the germline V gene (reference sequence). The J segment lost 0 bases and the V segment lost 3 bases, leaving 4 bases of the junction unmatched. CDR3 in DNA: TGTGCCACCAGCAGCCCCGGGACAGCGAACACCGGGGAGCTGTTTTTT. Its protein product is CATSSPGTANTGELFF.